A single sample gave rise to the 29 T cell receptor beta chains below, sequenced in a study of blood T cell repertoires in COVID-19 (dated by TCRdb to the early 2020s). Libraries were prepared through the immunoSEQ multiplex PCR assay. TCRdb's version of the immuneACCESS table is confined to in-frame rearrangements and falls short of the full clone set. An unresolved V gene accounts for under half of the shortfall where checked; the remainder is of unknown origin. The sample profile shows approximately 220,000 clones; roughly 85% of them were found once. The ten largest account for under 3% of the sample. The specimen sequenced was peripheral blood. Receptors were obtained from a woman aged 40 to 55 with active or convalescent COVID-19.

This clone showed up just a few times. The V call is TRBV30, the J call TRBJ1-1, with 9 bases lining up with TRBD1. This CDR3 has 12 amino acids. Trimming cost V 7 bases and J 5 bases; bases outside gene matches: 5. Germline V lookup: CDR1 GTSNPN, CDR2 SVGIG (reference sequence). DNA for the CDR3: TGTGCCTCACAGGGGGCTAAAACTGAAGCTTTCTTT. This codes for CASQGAKTEAFF.

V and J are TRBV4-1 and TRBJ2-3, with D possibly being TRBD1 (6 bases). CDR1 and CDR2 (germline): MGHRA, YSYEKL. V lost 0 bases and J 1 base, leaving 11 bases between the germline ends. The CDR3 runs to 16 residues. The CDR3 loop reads CASSQEGAAGTDTQYF. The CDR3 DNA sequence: TGCGCCAGCAGCCAAGAGGGGGCTGCGGGCACAGATACGCAGTATTTT.

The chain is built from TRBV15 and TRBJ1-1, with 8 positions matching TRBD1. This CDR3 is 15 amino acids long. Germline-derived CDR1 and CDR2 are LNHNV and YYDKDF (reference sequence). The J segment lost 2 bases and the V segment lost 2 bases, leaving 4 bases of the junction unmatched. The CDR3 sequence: CATSRPRGPNTEAFF. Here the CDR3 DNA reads TGTGCCACCAGCAGACCCAGGGGGCCTAACACTGAAGCTTTCTTT.

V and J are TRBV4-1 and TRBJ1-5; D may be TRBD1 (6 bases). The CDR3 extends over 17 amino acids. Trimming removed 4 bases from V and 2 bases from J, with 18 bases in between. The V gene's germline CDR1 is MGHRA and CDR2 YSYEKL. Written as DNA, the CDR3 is TGCGCCAGCAGCCGCACCGCCGGGGGGCAGGGCAATCAGCCCCAGCATTTT. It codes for CASSRTAGGQGNQPQHF.

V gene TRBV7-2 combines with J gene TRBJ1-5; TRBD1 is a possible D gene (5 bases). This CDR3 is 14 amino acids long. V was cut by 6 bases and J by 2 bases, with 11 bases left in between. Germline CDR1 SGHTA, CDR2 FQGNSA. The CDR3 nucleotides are TGTGCCAGCAGTCAGGGTAACGGCAATCAGCCCCAGCATTTT. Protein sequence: CASSQGNGNQPQHF.

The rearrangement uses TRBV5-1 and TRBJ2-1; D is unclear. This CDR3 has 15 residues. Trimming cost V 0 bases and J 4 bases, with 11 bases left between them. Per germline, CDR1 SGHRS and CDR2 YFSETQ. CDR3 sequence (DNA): TGCGCCAGCAGCTTGGAGAACAACGGGTACAATGAGCAGTTCTTC. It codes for CASSLENNGYNEQFF.

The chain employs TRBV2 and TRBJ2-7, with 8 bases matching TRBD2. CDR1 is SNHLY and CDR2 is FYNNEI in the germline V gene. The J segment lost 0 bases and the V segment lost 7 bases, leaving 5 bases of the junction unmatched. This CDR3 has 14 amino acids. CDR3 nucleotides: TGTGCCAGCAACCTAGCGGGTGCCTCCTACGAGCAGTACTTC. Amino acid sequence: CASNLAGASYEQYF.

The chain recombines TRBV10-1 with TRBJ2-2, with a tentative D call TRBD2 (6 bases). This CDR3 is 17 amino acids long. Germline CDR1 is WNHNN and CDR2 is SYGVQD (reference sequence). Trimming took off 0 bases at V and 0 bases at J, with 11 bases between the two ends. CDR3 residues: CASSESTVAANTGELFF. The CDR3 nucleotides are TGCGCCAGCAGTGAGTCCACAGTAGCGGCGAACACCGGGGAGCTGTTTTTT.

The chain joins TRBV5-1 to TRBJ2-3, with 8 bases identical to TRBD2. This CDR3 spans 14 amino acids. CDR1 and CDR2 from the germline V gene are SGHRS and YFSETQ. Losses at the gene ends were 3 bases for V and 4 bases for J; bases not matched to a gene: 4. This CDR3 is CASSSNGGADTQYF. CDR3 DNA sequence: TGCGCCAGCAGCTCAAACGGGGGGGCAGATACGCAGTATTTT. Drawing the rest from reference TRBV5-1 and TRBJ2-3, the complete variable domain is KAGVTQTPRYLIKTRGQQVTLSCSPISGHRSVSWYQQTPGQGLQFLFEYFSETQRNKGNFPGRFSGRQFSNSRSEMNVSTLELGDSALYLCASSSNGGADTQYFGPGTRLTVL.

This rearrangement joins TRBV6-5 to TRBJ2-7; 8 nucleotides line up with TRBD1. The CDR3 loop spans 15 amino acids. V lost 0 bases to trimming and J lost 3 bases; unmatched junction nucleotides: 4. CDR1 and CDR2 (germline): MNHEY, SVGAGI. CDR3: CASSYSIQGGYEQYF. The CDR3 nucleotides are TGTGCCAGCAGTTACTCGATACAGGGGGGCTACGAGCAGTACTTC.

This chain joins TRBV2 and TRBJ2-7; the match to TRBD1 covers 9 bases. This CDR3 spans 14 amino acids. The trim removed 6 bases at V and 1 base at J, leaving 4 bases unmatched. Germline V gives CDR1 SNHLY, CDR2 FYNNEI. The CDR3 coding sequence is TGTGCCAGCAGGACCGGGACAGGGTCCTACGAGCAGTACTTC. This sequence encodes CASRTGTGSYEQYF.

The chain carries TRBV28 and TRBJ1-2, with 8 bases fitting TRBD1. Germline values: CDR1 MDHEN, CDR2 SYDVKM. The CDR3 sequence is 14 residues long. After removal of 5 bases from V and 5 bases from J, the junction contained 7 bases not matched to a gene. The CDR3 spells CASSRQGAKYGYTF. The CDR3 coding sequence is TGTGCCAGCAGTAGGCAGGGGGCGAAGTATGGCTACACCTTC.

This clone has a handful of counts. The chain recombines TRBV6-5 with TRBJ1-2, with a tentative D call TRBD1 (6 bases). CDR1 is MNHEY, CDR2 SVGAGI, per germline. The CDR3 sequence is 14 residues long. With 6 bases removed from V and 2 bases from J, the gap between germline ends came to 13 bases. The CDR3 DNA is TGTGCCAGCAGCCTCGCACAGGGCAACTATGGCTACACCTTC. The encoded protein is CASSLAQGNYGYTF.

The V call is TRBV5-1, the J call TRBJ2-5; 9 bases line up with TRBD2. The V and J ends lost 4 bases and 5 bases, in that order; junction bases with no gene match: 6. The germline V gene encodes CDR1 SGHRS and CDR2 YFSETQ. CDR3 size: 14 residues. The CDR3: CASSPTSGDETQYF. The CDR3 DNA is TGCGCCAGCAGCCCGACTAGCGGAGACGAGACCCAGTACTTC. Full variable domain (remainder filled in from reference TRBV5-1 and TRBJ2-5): KAGVTQTPRYLIKTRGQQVTLSCSPISGHRSVSWYQQTPGQGLQFLFEYFSETQRNKGNFPGRFSGRQFSNSRSEMNVSTLELGDSALYLCASSPTSGDETQYFGPGTRLLVL.

Here the CDR3 DNA reads TGTGCCAGCAGTGCCCGGGGATCTGGAAACACCATATATTTT. It specifies CASSARGSGNTIYF. The chain employs TRBV2 and TRBJ1-3; D unresolved. There are 14 residues in the CDR3. Germline values: CDR1 SNHLY, CDR2 FYNNEI. The V end was cut by 4 bases, the J end by 1 base, with 8 bases between.

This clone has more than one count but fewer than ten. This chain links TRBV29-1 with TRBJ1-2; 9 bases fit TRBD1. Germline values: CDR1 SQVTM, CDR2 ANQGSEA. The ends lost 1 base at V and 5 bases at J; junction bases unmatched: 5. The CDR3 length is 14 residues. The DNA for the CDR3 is TGCAGCGTTGAAGCCCCGACAGGGGGATATGGCTACACCTTC. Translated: CSVEAPTGGYGYTF.

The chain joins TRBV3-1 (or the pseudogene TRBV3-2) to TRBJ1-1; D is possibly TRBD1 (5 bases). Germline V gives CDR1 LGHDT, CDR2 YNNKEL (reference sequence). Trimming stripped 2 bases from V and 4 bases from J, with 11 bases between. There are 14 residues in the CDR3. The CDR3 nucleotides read TGTGCCAGCAGCCAACCAGGGAGGAGCACTGAAGCTTTCTTT. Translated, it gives CASSQPGRSTEAFF.

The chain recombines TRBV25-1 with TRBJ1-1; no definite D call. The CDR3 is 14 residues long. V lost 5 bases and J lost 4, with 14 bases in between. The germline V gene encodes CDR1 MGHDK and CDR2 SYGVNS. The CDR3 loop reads CASSNTAAGTEAFF. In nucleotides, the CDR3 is TGTGCCAGCAGTAACACAGCGGCGGGCACTGAAGCTTTCTTT.

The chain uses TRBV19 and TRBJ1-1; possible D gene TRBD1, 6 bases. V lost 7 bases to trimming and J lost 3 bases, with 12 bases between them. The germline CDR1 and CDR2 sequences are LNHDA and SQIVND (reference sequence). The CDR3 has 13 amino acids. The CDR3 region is CASKDAGDTEAFF. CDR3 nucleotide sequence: TGTGCCAGTAAAGACGCAGGGGACACTGAAGCTTTCTTT.

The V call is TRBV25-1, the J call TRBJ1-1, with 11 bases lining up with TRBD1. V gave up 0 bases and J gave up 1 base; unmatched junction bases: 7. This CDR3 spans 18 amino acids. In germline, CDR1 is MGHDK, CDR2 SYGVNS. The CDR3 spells CASSEYWGTGGRNTEAFF. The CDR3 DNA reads TGTGCCAGCAGTGAATATTGGGGGACAGGGGGTAGGAACACTGAAGCTTTCTTT.

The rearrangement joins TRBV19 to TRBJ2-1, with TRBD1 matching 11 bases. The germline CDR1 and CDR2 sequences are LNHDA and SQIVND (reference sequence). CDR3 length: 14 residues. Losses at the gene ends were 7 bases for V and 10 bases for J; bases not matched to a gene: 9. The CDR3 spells CASMRGQGAREQFF. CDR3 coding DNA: TGTGCCAGTATGCGTGGACAGGGGGCACGGGAGCAGTTCTTC.

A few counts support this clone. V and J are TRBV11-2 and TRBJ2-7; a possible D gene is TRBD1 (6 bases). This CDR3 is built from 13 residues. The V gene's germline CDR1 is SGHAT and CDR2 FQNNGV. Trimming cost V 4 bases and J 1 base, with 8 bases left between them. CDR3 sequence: CASSSQGSYEQYF. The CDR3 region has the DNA TGTGCCAGCAGCTCACAGGGTTCCTACGAGCAGTACTTC.

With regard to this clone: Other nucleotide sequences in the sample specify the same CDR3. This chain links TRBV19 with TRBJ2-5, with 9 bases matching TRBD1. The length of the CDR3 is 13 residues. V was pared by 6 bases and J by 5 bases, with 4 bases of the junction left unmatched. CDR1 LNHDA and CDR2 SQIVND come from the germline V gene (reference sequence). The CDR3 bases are TGTGCCAGTAGCCGAACAGGGGGCGAGACCCAGTACTTC. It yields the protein CASSRTGGETQYF.

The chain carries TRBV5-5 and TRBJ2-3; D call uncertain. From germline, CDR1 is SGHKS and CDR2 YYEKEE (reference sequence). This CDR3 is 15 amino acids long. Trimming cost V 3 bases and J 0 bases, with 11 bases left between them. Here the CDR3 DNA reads TGTGCCAGCAGCTCCAATTTGGCTAGCACAGATACGCAGTATTTT. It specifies CASSSNLASTDTQYF.

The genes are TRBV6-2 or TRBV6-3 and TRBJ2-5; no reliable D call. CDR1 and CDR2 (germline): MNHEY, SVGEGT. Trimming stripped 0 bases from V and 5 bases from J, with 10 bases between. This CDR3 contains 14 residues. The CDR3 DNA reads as TGTGCCAGCAGTTACTCGACAATCCGGGAGACCCAGTACTTC. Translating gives CASSYSTIRETQYF.

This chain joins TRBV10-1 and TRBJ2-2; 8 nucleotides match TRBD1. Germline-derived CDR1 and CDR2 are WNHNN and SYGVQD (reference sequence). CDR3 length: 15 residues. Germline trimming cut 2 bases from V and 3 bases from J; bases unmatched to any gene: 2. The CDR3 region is CASSEGRGHTGELFF. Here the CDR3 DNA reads TGCGCCAGCAGTGAGGGCAGGGGGCACACCGGGGAGCTGTTTTTT.

CDR3 sequence (DNA): TGCGCCAGCAGTCAATCTAGGGGGACAGAGGGAACCGGGGAGCTGTTTTTT. Translated, it gives CASSQSRGTEGTGELFF. The chain carries TRBV23-1 and TRBJ2-2, with 7 bases aligning to TRBD1. TRBV23-1 is filed as an ORF, its function uncertain. Trimming cost V 0 bases and J 5 bases; bases outside gene matches: 9. The CDR3 sequence is 17 residues long.

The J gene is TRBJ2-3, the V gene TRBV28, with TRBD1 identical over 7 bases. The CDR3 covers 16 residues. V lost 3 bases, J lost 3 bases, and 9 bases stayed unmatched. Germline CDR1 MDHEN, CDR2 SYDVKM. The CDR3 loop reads CASSLSVGRGTDTQYF. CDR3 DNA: TGTGCCAGCAGTTTGTCTGTGGGCAGGGGGACAGATACGCAGTATTTT.

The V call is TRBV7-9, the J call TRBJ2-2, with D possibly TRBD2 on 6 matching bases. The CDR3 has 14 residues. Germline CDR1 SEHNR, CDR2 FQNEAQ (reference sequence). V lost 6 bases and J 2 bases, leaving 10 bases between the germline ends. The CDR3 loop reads CASSRDSNTGELFF. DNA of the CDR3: TGTGCCAGCAGTCGGGACTCTAACACCGGGGAGCTGTTTTTT.